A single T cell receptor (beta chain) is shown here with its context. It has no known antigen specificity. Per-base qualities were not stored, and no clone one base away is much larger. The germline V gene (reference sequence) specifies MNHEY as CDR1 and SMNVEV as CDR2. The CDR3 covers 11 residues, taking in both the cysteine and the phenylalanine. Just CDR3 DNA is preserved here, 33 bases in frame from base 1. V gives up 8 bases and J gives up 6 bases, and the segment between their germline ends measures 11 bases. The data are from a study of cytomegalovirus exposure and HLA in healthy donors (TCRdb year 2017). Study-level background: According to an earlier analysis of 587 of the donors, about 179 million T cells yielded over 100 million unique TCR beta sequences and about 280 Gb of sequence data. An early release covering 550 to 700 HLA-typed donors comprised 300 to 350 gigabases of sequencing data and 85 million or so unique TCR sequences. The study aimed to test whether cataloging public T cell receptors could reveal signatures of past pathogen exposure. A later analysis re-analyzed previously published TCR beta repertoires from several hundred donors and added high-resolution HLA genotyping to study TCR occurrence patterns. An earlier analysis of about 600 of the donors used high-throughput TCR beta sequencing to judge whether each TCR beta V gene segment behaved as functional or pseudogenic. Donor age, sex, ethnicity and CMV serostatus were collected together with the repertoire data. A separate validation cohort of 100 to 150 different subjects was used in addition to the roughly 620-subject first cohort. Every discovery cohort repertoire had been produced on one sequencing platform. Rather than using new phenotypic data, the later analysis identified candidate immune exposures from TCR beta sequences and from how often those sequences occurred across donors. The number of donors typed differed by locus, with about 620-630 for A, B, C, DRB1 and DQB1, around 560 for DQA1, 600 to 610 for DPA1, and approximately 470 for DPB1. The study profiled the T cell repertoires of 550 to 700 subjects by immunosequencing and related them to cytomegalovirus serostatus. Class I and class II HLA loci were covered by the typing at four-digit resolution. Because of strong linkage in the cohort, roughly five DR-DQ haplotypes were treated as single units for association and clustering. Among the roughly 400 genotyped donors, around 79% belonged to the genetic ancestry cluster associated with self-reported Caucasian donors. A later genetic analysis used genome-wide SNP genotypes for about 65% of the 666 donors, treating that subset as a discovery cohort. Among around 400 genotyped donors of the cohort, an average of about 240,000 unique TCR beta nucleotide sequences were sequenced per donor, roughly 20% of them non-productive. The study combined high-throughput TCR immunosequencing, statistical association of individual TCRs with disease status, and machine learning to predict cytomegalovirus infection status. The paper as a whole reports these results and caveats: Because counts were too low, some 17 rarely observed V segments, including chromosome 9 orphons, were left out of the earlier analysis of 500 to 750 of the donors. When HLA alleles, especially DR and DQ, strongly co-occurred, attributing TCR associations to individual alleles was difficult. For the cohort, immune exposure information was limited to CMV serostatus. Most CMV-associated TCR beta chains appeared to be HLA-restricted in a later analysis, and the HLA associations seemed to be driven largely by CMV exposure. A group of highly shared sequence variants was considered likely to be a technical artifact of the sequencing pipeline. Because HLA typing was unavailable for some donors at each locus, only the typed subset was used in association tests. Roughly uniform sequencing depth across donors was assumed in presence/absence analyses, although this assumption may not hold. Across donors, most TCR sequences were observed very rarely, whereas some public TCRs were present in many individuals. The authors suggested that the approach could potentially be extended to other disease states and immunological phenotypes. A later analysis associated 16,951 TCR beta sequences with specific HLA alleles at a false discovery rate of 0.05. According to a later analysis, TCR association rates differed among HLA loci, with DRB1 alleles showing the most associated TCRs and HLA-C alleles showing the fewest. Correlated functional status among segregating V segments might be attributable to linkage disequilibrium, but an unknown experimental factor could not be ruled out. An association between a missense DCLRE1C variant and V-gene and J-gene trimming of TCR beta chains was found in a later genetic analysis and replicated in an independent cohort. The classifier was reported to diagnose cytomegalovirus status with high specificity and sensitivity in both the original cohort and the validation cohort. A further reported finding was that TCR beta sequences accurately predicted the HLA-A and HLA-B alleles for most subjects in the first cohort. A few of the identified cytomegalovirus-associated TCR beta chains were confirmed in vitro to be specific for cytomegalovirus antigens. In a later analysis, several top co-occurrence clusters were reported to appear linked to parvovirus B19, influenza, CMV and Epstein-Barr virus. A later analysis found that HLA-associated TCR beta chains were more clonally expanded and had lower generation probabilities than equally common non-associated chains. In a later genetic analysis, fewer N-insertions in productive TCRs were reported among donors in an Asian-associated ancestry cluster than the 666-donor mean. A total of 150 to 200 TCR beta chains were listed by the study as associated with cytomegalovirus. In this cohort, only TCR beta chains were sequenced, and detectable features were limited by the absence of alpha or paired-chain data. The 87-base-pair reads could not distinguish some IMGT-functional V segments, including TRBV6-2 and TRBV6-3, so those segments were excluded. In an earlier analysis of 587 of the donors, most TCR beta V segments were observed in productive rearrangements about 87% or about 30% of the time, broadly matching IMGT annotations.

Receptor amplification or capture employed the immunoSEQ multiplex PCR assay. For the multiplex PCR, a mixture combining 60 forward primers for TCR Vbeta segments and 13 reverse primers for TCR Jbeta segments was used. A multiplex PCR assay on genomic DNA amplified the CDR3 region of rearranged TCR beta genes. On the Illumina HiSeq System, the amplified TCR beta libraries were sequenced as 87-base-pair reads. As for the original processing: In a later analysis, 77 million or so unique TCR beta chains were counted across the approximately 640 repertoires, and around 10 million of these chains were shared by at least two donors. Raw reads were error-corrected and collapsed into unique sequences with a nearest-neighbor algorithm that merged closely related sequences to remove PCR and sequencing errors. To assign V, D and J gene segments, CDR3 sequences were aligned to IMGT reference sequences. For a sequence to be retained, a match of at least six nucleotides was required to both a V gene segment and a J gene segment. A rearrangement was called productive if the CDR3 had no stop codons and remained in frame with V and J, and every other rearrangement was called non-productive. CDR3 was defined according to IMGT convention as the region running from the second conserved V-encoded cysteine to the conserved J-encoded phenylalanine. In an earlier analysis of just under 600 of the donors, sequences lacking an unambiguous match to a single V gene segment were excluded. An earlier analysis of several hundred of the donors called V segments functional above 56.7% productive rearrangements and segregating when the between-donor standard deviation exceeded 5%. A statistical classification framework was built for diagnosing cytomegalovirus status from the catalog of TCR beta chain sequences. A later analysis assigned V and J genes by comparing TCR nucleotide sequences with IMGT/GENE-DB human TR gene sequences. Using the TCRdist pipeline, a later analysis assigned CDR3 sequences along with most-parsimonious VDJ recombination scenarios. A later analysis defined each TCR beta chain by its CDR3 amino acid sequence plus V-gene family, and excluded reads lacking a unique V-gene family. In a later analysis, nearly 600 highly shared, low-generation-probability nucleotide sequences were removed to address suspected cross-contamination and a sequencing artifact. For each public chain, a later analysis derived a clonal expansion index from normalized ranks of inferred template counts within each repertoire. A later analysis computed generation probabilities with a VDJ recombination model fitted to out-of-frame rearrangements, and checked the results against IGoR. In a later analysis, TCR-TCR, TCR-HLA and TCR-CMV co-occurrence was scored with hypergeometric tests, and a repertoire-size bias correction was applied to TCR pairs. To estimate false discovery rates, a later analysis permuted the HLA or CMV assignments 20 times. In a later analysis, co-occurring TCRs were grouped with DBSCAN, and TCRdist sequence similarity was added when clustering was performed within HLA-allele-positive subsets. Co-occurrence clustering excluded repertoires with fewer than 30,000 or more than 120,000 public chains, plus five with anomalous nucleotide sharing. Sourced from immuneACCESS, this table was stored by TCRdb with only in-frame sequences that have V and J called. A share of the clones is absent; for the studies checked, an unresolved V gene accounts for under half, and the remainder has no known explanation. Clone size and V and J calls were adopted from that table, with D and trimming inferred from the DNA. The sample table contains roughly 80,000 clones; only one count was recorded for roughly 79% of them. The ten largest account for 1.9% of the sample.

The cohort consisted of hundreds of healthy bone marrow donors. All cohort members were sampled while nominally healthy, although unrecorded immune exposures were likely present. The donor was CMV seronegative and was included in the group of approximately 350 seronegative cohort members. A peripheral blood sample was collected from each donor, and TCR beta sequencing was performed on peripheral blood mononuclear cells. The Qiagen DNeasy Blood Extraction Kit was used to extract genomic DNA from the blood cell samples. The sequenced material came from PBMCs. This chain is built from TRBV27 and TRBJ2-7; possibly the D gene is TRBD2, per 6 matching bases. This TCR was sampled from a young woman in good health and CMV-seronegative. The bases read TGTGCCAGCTCCGTGGGGGGCGAGCAGTACTTC. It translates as CASSVGGEQYF.